A selection of T cell receptor beta chains follows, all from one sample in a study of shared clonotypes between healthy human individuals. The table came from immunoSEQ multiplex PCR; TCRdb's copy has only in-frame clones and leaves some out. The table includes around 650,000 clones, about 96% detected once. Sequencing was carried out using naive CD8+ T cells sorted from blood. The receptors stem from a woman aged 25 to 39 in good health. CDR3s include the opening cysteine and the closing phenylalanine or tryptophan. D genes are given only for firm matches. A row's size may be missing; if present it is once, few, many or a size class.

d_call: TRBD2
clone_size: .
v_call: TRBV4-1
j_call: TRBJ2-7
cdr3_nt: TGCGCCAGCAGCCAAAACGAGAGGACTAGCGGGTCCTACGAGCAGTACTTC
cdr3_aa: CASSQNERTSGSYEQYF

d_call: .
clone_size: .
v_call: TRBV28
j_call: TRBJ1-1
cdr3_nt: TGTGCCAGCAGTGAAGGCCGGAGTGAGAAGAACACTGAAGCTTTCTTT
cdr3_aa: CASSEGRSEKNTEAFF

d_call: .
clone_size: .
v_call: TRBV7-8
j_call: TRBJ2-3
cdr3_nt: TGTGCCAGCAACCCACGACCCGAACGCACAGATACGCAGTATTTT
cdr3_aa: CASNPRPERTDTQYF

d_call: .
clone_size: .
v_call: TRBV19
j_call: TRBJ1-1
cdr3_nt: TGTGCCAGTAGTATGTCCAGGGTTACTGAAGCTTTCTTT
cdr3_aa: CASSMSRVTEAFF

d_call: .
clone_size: .
v_call: TRBV16
j_call: TRBJ1-2
cdr3_nt: TGTGCCAGCAGCCAATCCGTCACTACCGGCTACACCTTC
cdr3_aa: CASSQSVTTGYTF

d_call: TRBD2
clone_size: .
v_call: TRBV19
j_call: TRBJ2-3
cdr3_nt: TGTGCCAGTAGTACACCACTAGCGACCACAGATACGCAGTATTTT
cdr3_aa: CASSTPLATTDTQYF

d_call: TRBD2
clone_size: .
v_call: TRBV5-8
j_call: TRBJ2-2
cdr3_nt: TGTGCCACCTCTCTGACTAGCGCGACCGGGGAGCTGTTTTTT
cdr3_aa: CATSLTSATGELFF

d_call: .
clone_size: .
v_call: TRBV6-1
j_call: TRBJ1-5
cdr3_nt: TGTGCCAGCAGTGAAAATTTGCAGGACTCGTATCAGCCCCAGCATTTT
cdr3_aa: CASSENLQDSYQPQHF

d_call: .
clone_size: .
v_call: TRBV11-1
j_call: TRBJ2-7
cdr3_nt: TGTGCCAGCAGCTACAGACAGGTCTACGAGCAGTACTTC
cdr3_aa: CASSYRQVYEQYF

d_call: TRBD1
clone_size: once
v_call: TRBV6-5
j_call: TRBJ2-7
cdr3_nt: TGTGCCAGCAGCCCCGGGACAGGGAGCTCCTACGAGCAGTACTTC
cdr3_aa: CASSPGTGSSYEQYF

d_call: .
clone_size: .
v_call: TRBV27
j_call: TRBJ2-2
cdr3_nt: TGTGCCAGCAGTCCAGGGGCACGGTTGGGGCTGTTTTTT
cdr3_aa: CASSPGARLGLFF

d_call: .
clone_size: once
v_call: TRBV29-1
j_call: TRBJ2-7
cdr3_nt: TGCAGCGTTGATCCAGCGGGCCCCGGGAACGAGCAGTACTTC
cdr3_aa: CSVDPAGPGNEQYF

d_call: .
clone_size: .
v_call: TRBV10-2
j_call: TRBJ2-1
cdr3_nt: TGCGCCAGCCAGGGCGGCGGCTTAGCCTACAATGAGCAGTTCTTC
cdr3_aa: CASQGGGLAYNEQFF

d_call: .
clone_size: .
v_call: TRBV10-1
j_call: TRBJ1-5
cdr3_nt: TGCGCCAGCAGTGAAGGATCTTGTCATCTTTTTTATCAGCCCCAGCATTTT
cdr3_aa: CASSEGSCHLFYQPQHF

d_call: TRBD2
clone_size: .
v_call: TRBV27
j_call: TRBJ2-1
cdr3_nt: TGTGCCAGCAGCCTGAGCGGGAGAACGATGAATGAGCAGTTCTTC
cdr3_aa: CASSLSGRTMNEQFF

d_call: .
clone_size: .
v_call: TRBV7-8
j_call: TRBJ2-7
cdr3_nt: TGTGCCAGCAGCACCGGGTCCCCCGGCGCCTACGAGCAGTACTTC
cdr3_aa: CASSTGSPGAYEQYF

d_call: .
clone_size: .
v_call: TRBV4-1
j_call: TRBJ2-3
cdr3_nt: TGCGCCAGCAGCCAAGGGCACCAGGGGCTCGATACGCAGTATTTT
cdr3_aa: CASSQGHQGLDTQYF

d_call: TRBD2
clone_size: .
v_call: TRBV27
j_call: TRBJ2-2
cdr3_nt: TGTGCCAGCAGTCCATCCGGGACTAGCGGGAGAAGAGGGCGAACCGGGGAGCTGTTTTTT
cdr3_aa: CASSPSGTSGRRGRTGELFF

d_call: .
clone_size: once
v_call: TRBV11-2
j_call: TRBJ1-2
cdr3_nt: TGTGCCAGCAGCTTAGCTCAGGGGTATGGCTACACCTTC
cdr3_aa: CASSLAQGYGYTF

d_call: .
clone_size: .
v_call: TRBV7-9
j_call: TRBJ2-2
cdr3_nt: TGTGCCAGCAGCGTTGCCGGGGCAGACGCCGGGGAGCTGTTTTTT
cdr3_aa: CASSVAGADAGELFF

d_call: .
clone_size: .
v_call: TRBV27
j_call: TRBJ1-1
cdr3_nt: TGTGCCAGCAGTTTTGGGGGGGAAGCTTTCTTT
cdr3_aa: CASSFGGEAFF

d_call: .
clone_size: .
v_call: TRBV20-1
j_call: TRBJ2-7
cdr3_nt: TGCAGTGCTAAGATGGTTGGGGAGCAGTACTTC
cdr3_aa: CSAKMVGEQYF

d_call: TRBD2
clone_size: .
v_call: TRBV15
j_call: TRBJ2-1
cdr3_nt: TGTGCCACCAGCTCGCTAGCGGGAGGTGAGCAGTTCTTC
cdr3_aa: CATSSLAGGEQFF

d_call: TRBD1
clone_size: .
v_call: TRBV2
j_call: TRBJ2-7
cdr3_nt: TGTGCCAGCAGTGAAGCTAAGGGGGCGGGCTACGAGCAGTACTTC
cdr3_aa: CASSEAKGAGYEQYF

d_call: TRBD2
clone_size: .
v_call: TRBV27
j_call: TRBJ2-2
cdr3_nt: TGTGCCAGCAGTCCCCTCGTCGGGACTAGCGGGAGGGTGGACACCGGGGAGCTGTTTTTT
cdr3_aa: CASSPLVGTSGRVDTGELFF

d_call: .
clone_size: .
v_call: TRBV6-1
j_call: TRBJ2-1
cdr3_nt: TGTGCCAGCAGTGAATTGCGGTACGGCACCTCCTACAATGAGCAGTTCTTC
cdr3_aa: CASSELRYGTSYNEQFF

d_call: .
clone_size: .
v_call: TRBV19
j_call: TRBJ1-1
cdr3_nt: TGTGCCAGTACCTACTCAGGGATTTGGAGCACTGAAGCTTTCTTT
cdr3_aa: CASTYSGIWSTEAFF

d_call: .
clone_size: .
v_call: TRBV28
j_call: TRBJ2-2
cdr3_nt: TGTGCCAGCAGTTTATCGGGGAACACCGGGGAGCTGTTTTTT
cdr3_aa: CASSLSGNTGELFF

d_call: TRBD1
clone_size: .
v_call: TRBV19
j_call: TRBJ2-7
cdr3_nt: TGTGCCAGTAGTCTACAGGGGAAATCCTACGAGCAGTACTTC
cdr3_aa: CASSLQGKSYEQYF

d_call: TRBD2
clone_size: .
v_call: TRBV10-1
j_call: TRBJ2-3
cdr3_nt: TGCGCCAGCAGTGATGGGCTAGCGGGCACAGATACGCAGTATTTT
cdr3_aa: CASSDGLAGTDTQYF

d_call: .
clone_size: .
v_call: TRBV13
j_call: TRBJ1-5
cdr3_nt: TGTGCCAGCAGCTTAGGGGGGTTCGATCAGCCCCAGCATTTT
cdr3_aa: CASSLGGFDQPQHF

d_call: .
clone_size: .
v_call: TRBV28
j_call: TRBJ1-4
cdr3_nt: TGTGCCAGCAGTTTCCCAGGGGAGGCGGATGAAAAACTGTTTTTT
cdr3_aa: CASSFPGEADEKLFF

d_call: .
clone_size: .
v_call: TRBV14
j_call: TRBJ2-3
cdr3_nt: TGTGCCAGCAGCCAAGGGACTAGCACAGATACGCAGTATTTT
cdr3_aa: CASSQGTSTDTQYF

d_call: TRBD1
clone_size: .
v_call: TRBV7-8
j_call: TRBJ2-7
cdr3_nt: TGTGCCAGCAGCCCTGGGACAGCGACATACGAGCAGTACTTC
cdr3_aa: CASSPGTATYEQYF

d_call: .
clone_size: .
v_call: TRBV19
j_call: TRBJ1-1
cdr3_nt: TGTGCCAGTAGTACGTGGACAGCCGACACTGAAGCTTTCTTT
cdr3_aa: CASSTWTADTEAFF

d_call: .
clone_size: .
v_call: TRBV13
j_call: TRBJ1-4
cdr3_nt: TGTGCCAGCATGGCTGGGTCTGATGAAAAACTGTTTTTT
cdr3_aa: CASMAGSDEKLFF

d_call: .
clone_size: .
v_call: TRBV27
j_call: TRBJ2-3
cdr3_nt: TGTGCCAGCAGCCCCTGGGGAGGCACAGATACGCAGTATTTT
cdr3_aa: CASSPWGGTDTQYF

d_call: .
clone_size: .
v_call: TRBV25-1
j_call: TRBJ2-4
cdr3_nt: TGTGCCAGCAGTGATACTCGGGCCAAAAACATTCAGTACTTC
cdr3_aa: CASSDTRAKNIQYF

d_call: TRBD2
clone_size: .
v_call: TRBV7-2
j_call: TRBJ2-1
cdr3_nt: TGTGCCAGCAGCCCCCGGGAGCGGGAGACCCCAGGTGAGCAGTTCTTC
cdr3_aa: CASSPRERETPGEQFF

d_call: TRBD2
clone_size: .
v_call: TRBV7-9
j_call: TRBJ2-4
cdr3_nt: TGTGCCAGCAGCTTCAGCGGGAGTTTTAAAAACATTCAGTACTTC
cdr3_aa: CASSFSGSFKNIQYF

d_call: .
clone_size: .
v_call: TRBV14
j_call: TRBJ2-7
cdr3_nt: TGTGCCAGCAGCCAAACGGGACTCCGATACGAGCAGTACTTC
cdr3_aa: CASSQTGLRYEQYF

d_call: .
clone_size: .
v_call: TRBV28
j_call: TRBJ2-6
cdr3_nt: TGTGCCAGCAGTTTTCCGGACCGCCTCGGCTCTGGGGCCAACGTCCTGACTTTC
cdr3_aa: CASSFPDRLGSGANVLTF